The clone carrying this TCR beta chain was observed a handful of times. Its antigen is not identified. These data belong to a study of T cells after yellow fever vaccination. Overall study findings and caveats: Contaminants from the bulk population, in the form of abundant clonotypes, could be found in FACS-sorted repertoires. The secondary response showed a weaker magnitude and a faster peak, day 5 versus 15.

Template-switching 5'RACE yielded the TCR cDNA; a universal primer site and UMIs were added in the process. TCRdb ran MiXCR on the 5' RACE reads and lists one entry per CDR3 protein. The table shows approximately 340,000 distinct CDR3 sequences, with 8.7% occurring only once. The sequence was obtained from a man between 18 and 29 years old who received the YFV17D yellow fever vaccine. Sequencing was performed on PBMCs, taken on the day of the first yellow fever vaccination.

The CDR3 loop reads CASKFQGEDEQFF. In nucleotides, the CDR3 is TGTGCCAGCAAGTTTCAGGGTGAAGATGAGCAGTTCTTC. The chain is built from TRBV11-2 and TRBJ2-1; weak D call: TRBD1 (5 bases). Between the trimmed V and J ends, which lost 7 bases and 8 bases, there was a span of 15 bases. This CDR3 is built from 13 residues. Germline CDR1 is SGHAT and CDR2 is FQNNGV.